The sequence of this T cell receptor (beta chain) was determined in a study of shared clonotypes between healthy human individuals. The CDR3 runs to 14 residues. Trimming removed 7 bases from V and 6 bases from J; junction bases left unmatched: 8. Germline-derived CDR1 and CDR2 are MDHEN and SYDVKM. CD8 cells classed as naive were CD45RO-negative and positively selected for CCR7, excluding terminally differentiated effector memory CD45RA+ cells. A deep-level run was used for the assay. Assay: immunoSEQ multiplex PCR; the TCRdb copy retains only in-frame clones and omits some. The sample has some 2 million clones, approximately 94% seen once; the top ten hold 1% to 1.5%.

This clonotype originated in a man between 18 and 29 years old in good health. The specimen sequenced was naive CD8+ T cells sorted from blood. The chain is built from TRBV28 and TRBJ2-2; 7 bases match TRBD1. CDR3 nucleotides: TGTGCCAGCACCCCGACAGGGCTGGCCGGGGAGCTGTTTTTT. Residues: CASTPTGLAGELFF.